These 11 T cell receptor beta chains share one sample of origin, sequenced in a study of liver allograft versus peripheral blood T cells. Looking at the study overall: A comparison was made between T cell receptor repertoires in transplanted livers and those in recipients' peripheral blood.

TCRdb re-derived calls from the reads in MiXCR, one entry per CDR3 protein. The data contain over 10,000 distinct CDR3 sequences, under 30% of them singletons. The source of these receptors is a human patient who had a liver transplant. Part of the T cells may come from the graft donor.

This clonotype ranks as medium-sized. The V and J genes are TRBV15 and TRBJ2-7; unclear D gene. This CDR3 spans 14 amino acids. Germline-derived CDR1 and CDR2 are LNHNV and YYDKDF (reference sequence). Trimming took off 0 bases at V and 0 bases at J, with 6 bases between the two ends. The CDR3 reads CATSRDSGSYEQYF. CDR3 sequence (DNA): TGTGCCACCAGCAGAGATTCGGGCTCCTACGAGCAGTACTTC.

Relative to its sample, this clonotype is medium-sized. The chain links TRBV18 to TRBJ2-1, with TRBD2 matching 14 bases. Germline assignment: CDR1 KGHSH and CDR2 LQKENI. Unmatched junction bases numbered 15, after V lost 2 bases and J lost 9 bases. The CDR3 consists of 19 residues. The CDR3 here is CASSPYLTRLAGGESEQFF. CDR3 sequence (DNA): TGTGCCAGCTCACCATACCTTACCCGACTAGCGGGAGGGGAAAGTGAGCAGTTCTTC.

By sample share, this clonotype is medium-sized. The V and J genes are TRBV6-5 and TRBJ1-1, with TRBD1 identical over 8 bases. J gave up 5 bases and V 8 bases, and 7 bases lay outside the gene matches. The CDR3 consists of 13 residues. The germline gives CDR1 MNHEY, CDR2 SVGAGI. CDR3 residues: CASLRTGWTEAFF. The CDR3 DNA sequence: TGTGCCAGCCTAAGGACAGGGTGGACTGAAGCTTTCTTT.

This clonotype was seen a single time. The chain carries TRBV19 and TRBJ2-2, with D perhaps matching TRBD2 (6 bases). V was pared by 1 base and J by 0 bases, with 15 bases between. Germline CDR1 is LNHDA and CDR2 is SQIVND (reference sequence). The CDR3 is made up of 18 amino acids. The CDR3 nucleotides read TGTGCCAGTAGTATAGGACGTGGAGGGGACCCGAACACCGGGGAGCTGTTTTTT. Protein: CASSIGRGGDPNTGELFF.

In its sample, this clonotype was seen a few times. This chain joins TRBV24-1 and TRBJ1-5, with D hard to call. The germline gives CDR1 KGHDR, CDR2 SFDVKD. The germline V and J ends were trimmed by 4 bases and 5 bases, with 5 bases remaining between them. The CDR3 totals 12 residues. Here the CDR3 DNA reads TGTGCCACCAGTGACCCAGATCAGCCCCAGCATTTT. Translated: CATSDPDQPQHF.

On this clonotype: One end of the junction fails to match germline, which may point to a read error. The J gene is TRBJ1-1, the V gene TRBV19; a possible D gene is TRBD1 (5 bases). Germline CDR1 and CDR2: LNHDA and SQIVND (reference sequence). The CDR3 is 12 residues long. CDR3 loop: CASSMTGTARVF. In DNA form, the CDR3 reads TGTGCCAGTAGTATGACCGGGACCGCCCGGGTCTTT.

The rearrangement uses TRBV28 and TRBJ1-1, with D unclear. Looked up from germline, CDR1 is MDHEN and CDR2 is SYDVKM. This CDR3 is built from 16 residues. V lost 4 bases and J lost 5, with 20 bases in between. The CDR3 protein is CASSSRTHLTGTEAFF. The CDR3 DNA reads TGTGCCAGCAGTTCCAGGACTCACCTAACGGGGACTGAAGCTTTCTTT.

This clonotype turned up a few times. The chain uses TRBV7-9 and TRBJ1-2, with 7 bases aligning to TRBD1. This CDR3 has 15 residues. Germline CDR1 SEHNR, CDR2 FQNEAQ (reference sequence). Germline trimming cut 2 bases from V and 8 bases from J; bases unmatched to any gene: 11. For the CDR3, the DNA is TGTGCCAGCAGCTTACAGGGGGGGGGGATCGAGGGCTACACCTTC. Translation: CASSLQGGGIEGYTF. The variable domain in full, with the rest retrieved from reference TRBV7-9 and TRBJ1-2, is DTGVSQNPRHKITKRGQNVTFRCDPISEHNRLYWYRQTLGQGPEFLTYFQNEAQLEKSRLLSDRFSAERPKGSFSTLEIQRTEQGDSAMYLCASSLQGGGIEGYTFGSGTRLTVV.

The rearrangement joins TRBV6-6 to TRBJ2-7; 9 bases are shared with TRBD2. CDR3 size: 14 residues. Germline CDR1 reads MNHNY; CDR2 reads SVGAGI (reference sequence). With 6 bases clipped from V and 3 bases from J, the junction kept 6 bases outside the gene matches. The CDR3 sequence: CASRRRGGLYEQYF. In nucleotides, the CDR3 is TGTGCCAGCAGAAGGCGGGGGGGCCTCTACGAGCAGTACTTC.

This clonotype occurred many times. The rearrangement uses TRBV5-5 and TRBJ2-7; unclear D gene. Germline V lookup: CDR1 SGHKS, CDR2 YYEKEE (reference sequence). Trimming stripped 1 base from V and 4 bases from J, with 6 bases between. The length of the CDR3 is 12 residues. The CDR3 region has the DNA TGTGCCAGCAGCTTGTCACTGTACGAGCAGTACTTC. It codes for CASSLSLYEQYF. Supplemented by reference TRBV5-5 and TRBJ2-7, the full variable domain reads DAGVTQSPTHLIKTRGQQVTLRCSPISGHKSVSWYQQVLGQGPQFIFQYYEKEERGRGNFPDRFSARQFPNYSSELNVNALLLGDSALYLCASSLSLYEQYFGPGTRLTVT.

This clonotype is labeled as medium-sized. The chain links TRBV29-1 to TRBJ1-1; maybe TRBD1 (6 bases). The V gene's germline CDR1 is SQVTM and CDR2 ANQGSEA. Trimming pared 2 bases from V and 3 bases from J, leaving 13 bases between. This CDR3 has 14 residues. CDR3 coding DNA: TGCAGCGTTGAAAGTGCAGGGGCATACACTGAAGCTTTCTTT. Translation: CSVESAGAYTEAFF.